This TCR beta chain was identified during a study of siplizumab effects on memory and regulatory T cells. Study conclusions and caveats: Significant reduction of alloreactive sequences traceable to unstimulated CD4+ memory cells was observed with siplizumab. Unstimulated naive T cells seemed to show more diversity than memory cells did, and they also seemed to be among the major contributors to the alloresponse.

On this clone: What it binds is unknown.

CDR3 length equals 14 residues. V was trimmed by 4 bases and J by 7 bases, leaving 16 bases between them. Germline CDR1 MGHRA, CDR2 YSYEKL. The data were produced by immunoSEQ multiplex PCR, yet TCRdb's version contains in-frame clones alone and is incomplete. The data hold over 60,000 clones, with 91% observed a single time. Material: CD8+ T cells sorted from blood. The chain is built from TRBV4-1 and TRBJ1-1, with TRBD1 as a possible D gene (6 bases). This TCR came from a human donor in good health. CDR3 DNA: TGCGCCAGCAGCCCTTTACAGGGTTCAAGTGAAGCTTTCTTT. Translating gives CASSPLQGSSEAFF.